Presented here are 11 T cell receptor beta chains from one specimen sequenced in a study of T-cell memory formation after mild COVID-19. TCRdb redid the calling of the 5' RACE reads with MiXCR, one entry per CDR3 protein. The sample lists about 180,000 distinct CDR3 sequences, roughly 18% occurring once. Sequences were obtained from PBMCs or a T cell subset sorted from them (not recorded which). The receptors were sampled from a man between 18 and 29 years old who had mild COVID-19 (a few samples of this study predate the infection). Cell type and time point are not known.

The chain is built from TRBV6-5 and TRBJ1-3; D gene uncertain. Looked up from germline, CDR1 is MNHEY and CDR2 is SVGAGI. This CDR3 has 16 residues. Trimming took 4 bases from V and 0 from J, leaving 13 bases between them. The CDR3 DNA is TGTGCCAGCAGTTTATCAGGAGCTTTCTCTGGAAACACCATATATTTT. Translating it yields CASSLSGAFSGNTIYF.

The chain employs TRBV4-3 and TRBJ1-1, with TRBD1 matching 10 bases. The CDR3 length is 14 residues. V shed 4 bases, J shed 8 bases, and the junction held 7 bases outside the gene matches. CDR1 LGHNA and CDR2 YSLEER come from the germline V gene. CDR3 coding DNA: TGCGCCAGCAGCCGGACAGGGGGGGTCCCAGAAGCTTTCTTT. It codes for CASSRTGGVPEAFF.

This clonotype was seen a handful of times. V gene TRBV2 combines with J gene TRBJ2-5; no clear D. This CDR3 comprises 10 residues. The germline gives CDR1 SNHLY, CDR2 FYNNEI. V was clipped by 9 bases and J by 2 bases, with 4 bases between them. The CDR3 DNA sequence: TGTGCCAGAGGGCAAGAGACCCAGTACTTC. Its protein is CARGQETQYF.

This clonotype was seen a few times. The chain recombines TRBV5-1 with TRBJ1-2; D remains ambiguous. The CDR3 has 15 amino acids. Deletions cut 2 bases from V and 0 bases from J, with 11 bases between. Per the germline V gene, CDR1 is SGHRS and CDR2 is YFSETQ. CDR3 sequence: CASSFGASPNYGYTF. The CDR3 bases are TGCGCCAGCAGCTTCGGCGCCAGCCCTAACTATGGCTACACCTTC.

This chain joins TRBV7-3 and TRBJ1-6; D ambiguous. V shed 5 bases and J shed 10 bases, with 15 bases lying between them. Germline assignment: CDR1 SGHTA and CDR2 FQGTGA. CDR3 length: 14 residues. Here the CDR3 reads CASSASGLGSPLHF. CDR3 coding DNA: TGTGCCAGCAGCGCATCAGGATTAGGATCACCCCTCCACTTT.

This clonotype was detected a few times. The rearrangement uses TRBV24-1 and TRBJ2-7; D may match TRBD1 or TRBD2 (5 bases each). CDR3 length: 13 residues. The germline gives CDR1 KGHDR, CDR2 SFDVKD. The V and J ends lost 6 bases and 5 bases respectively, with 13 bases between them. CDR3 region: CATSIPGTHEQYV. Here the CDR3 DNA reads TGTGCCACCAGTATCCCCGGGACCCACGAGCAGTACGTC.

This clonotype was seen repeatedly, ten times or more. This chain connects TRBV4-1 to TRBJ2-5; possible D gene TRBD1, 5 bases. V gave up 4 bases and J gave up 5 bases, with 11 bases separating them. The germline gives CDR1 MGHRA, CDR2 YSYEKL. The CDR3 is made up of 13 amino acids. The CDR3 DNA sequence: TGCGCCAGCAGCCCCAGGCACAGGGAGACCCAGTACTTC. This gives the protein CASSPRHRETQYF.

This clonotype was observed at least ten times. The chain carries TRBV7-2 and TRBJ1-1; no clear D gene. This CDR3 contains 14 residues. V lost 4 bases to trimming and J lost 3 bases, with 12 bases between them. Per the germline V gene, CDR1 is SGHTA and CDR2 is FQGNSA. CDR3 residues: CASSSGFMYTEAFF. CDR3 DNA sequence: TGTGCCAGCAGCTCAGGTTTCATGTACACTGAAGCTTTCTTT. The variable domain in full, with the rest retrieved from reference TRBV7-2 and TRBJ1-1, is GAGVSQSPSNKVTEKGKDVELRCDPISGHTALYWYRQSLGQGLEFLIYFQGNSAPDKSGLPSDRFSAERTGGSVSTLTIQRTQQEDSAVYLCASSSGFMYTEAFFGQGTRLTVV.

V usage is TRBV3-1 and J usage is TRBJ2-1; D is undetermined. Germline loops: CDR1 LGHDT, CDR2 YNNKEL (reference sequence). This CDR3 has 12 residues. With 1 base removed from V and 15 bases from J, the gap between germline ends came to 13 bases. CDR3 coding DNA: TGTGCCAGCAGCCAAGCGATGAGCAGGTCGTTCTTC. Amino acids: CASSQAMSRSFF.

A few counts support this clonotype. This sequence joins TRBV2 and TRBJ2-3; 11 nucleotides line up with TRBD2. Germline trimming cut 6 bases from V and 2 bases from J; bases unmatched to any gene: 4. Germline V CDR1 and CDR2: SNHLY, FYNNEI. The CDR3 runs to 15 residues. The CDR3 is CASRGTSGVTDTQYF. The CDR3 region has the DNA TGTGCCAGCAGGGGGACTAGCGGAGTCACAGATACGCAGTATTTT.

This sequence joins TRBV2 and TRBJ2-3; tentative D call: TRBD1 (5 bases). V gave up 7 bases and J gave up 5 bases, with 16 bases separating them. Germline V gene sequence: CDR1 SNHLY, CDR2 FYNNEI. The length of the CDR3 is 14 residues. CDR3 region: CASTSQGVEDTQYF. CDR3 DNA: TGTGCCAGCACCTCGCAGGGTGTCGAAGATACGCAGTATTTT. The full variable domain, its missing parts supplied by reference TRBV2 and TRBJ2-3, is EPEVTQTPSHQVTQMGQEVILRCVPISNHLYFYWYRQILGQKVEFLVSFYNNEISEKSEIFDDQFSVERPDGSNFTLKIRSTKLEDSAMYFCASTSQGVEDTQYFGPGTRLTVL.